This T cell receptor beta chain came from a study of cytotoxic CD8 clonotypes in ibrutinib-treated CLL. Study summary: Partial responses totalled about 24 and complete responses 2; after median approximately 74 months, approximately 15 remained remitted and approximately 12 progressed.

Frozen-stored PBMCs produced about 2 micrograms of genomic DNA for TCR beta libraries. Generated by immunoSEQ multiplex PCR, the TCRdb table keeps only in-frame clones and is missing some. Among over 100,000 clones, 80% to 90% were seen once, and the ten largest hold around 2.1%. Regarding this clone: Its antigen is as yet unknown.

Points from the study as a whole: The study found public clonotypes uncommon, contracting or stable on treatment. Clonality rose at ibrutinib response and fell back toward baseline at progression.

The TCR sequence derives from a human donor with chronic lymphocytic leukemia. The sequencing used PBMCs, collected after 24 months of ibrutinib treatment.

Written as DNA, the CDR3 is TGCGCCAGCAGCTTACCTGGGGACAACACAGATACGCAGTATTTT. This translates into CASSLPGDNTDTQYF. The J gene is TRBJ2-3, the V gene TRBV5-1; D may be TRBD1 (6 bases). CDR3 length: 15 residues. Germline CDR1 and CDR2: SGHRS and YFSETQ. With 2 bases removed from V and 2 bases from J, the gap between germline ends came to 12 bases.